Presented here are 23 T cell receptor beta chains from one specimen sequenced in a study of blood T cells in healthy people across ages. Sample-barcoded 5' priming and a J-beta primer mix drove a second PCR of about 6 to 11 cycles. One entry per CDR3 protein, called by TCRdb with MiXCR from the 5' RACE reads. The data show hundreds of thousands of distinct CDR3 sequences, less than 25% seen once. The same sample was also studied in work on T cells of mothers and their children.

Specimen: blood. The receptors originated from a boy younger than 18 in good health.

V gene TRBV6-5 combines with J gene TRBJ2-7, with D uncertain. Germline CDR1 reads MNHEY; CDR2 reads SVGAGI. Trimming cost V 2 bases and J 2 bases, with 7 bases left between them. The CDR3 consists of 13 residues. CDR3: CASSYKQTYEQYF. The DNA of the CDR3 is TGTGCCAGCAGTTACAAGCAAACCTACGAGCAGTACTTC.

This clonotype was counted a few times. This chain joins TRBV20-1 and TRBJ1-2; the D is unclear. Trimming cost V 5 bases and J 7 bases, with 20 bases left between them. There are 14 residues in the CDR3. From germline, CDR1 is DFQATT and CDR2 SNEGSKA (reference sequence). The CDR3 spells CSAGLPQISLGYTF. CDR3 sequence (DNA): TGCAGTGCTGGGCTGCCACAAATTAGTCTTGGCTACACCTTC.

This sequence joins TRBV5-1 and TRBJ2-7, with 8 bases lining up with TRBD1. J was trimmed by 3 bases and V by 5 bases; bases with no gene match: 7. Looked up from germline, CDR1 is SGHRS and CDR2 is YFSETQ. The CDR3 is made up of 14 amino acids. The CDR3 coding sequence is TGCGCCAGCAGGGGGGACAGGACGGGCTACGAGCAGTACTTC. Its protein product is CASRGDRTGYEQYF.

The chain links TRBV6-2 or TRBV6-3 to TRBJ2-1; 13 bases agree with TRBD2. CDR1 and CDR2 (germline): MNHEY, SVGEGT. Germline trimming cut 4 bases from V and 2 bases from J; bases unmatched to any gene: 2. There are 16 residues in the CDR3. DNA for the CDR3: TGTGCCAGCAGTTTCGGACTAGCGGGGGCCTACAATGAGCAGTTCTTC. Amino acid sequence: CASSFGLAGAYNEQFF.

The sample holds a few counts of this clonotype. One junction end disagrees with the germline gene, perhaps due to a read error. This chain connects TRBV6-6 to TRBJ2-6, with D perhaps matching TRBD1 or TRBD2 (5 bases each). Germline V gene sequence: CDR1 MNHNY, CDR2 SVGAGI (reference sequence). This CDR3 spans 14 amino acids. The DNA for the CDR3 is TGTGCCAGCTTTGAGGGCGCTGGGGCCAACGTCCCGACTTTC. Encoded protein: CASFEGAGANVPTF.

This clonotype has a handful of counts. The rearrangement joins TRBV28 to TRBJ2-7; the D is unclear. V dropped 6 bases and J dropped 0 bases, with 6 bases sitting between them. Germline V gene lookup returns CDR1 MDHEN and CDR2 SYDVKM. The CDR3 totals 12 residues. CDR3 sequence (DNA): TGTGCCAGCAGGGGAATCTCCTACGAGCAGTACTTC. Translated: CASRGISYEQYF.

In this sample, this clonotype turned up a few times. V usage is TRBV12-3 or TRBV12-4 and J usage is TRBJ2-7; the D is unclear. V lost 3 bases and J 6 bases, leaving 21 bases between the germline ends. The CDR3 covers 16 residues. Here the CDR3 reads CASSLVPGRELLEQYF. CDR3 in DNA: TGTGCCAGCAGTTTGGTCCCCGGTAGGGAACTTCTCGAGCAGTACTTC.

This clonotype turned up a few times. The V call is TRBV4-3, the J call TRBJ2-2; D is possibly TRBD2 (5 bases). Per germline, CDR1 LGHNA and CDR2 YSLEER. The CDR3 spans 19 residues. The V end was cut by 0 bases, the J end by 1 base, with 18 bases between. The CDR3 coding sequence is TGCGCCAGCAGCCAAGATTATAATTTATGGACTCAGAACACCGGGGAGCTGTTTTTT. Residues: CASSQDYNLWTQNTGELFF.

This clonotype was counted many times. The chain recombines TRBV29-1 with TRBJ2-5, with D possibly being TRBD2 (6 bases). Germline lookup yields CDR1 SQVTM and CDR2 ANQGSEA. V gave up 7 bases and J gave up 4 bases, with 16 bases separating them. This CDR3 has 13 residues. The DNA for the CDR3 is TGCAGCGCCGACGGTGGGGGGTCAGAGACCCAGTACTTC. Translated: CSADGGGSETQYF.

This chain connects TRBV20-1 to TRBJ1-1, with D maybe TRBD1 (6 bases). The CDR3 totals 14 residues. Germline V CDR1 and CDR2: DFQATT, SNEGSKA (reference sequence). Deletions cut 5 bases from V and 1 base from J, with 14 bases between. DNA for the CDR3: TGCAGTGCTTCCAGGGGCCATAAGAACACTGAAGCTTTCTTT. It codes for CSASRGHKNTEAFF.

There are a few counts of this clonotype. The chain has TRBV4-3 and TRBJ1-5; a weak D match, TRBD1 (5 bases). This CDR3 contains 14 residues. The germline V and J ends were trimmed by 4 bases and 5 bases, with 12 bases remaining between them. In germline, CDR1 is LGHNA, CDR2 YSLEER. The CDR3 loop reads CASSPGPGDQPQHF. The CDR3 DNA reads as TGCGCCAGCAGCCCGGGACCGGGCGATCAGCCCCAGCATTTT.

CDR3 bases: TGTGCCAGCAGCCAAGGGGGTCTCAGCAATCAGCCCCAGCATTTT. This encodes CASSQGGLSNQPQHF. The rearrangement joins TRBV4-2 to TRBJ1-5, with D uncertain. Looked up from germline, CDR1 is LGHNA and CDR2 is YNFKEQ. The germline V and J ends were trimmed by 1 base and 1 base, with 8 bases remaining between them. The CDR3 is 15 amino acids.

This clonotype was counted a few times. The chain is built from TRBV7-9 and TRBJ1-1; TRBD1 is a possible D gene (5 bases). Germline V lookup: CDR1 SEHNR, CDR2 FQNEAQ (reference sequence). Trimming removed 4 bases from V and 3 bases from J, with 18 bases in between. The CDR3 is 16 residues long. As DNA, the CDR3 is TGTGCCAGCAGCTCATCAAGCAGGGTTAGGGACACTGAAGCTTTCTTT. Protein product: CASSSSSRVRDTEAFF.

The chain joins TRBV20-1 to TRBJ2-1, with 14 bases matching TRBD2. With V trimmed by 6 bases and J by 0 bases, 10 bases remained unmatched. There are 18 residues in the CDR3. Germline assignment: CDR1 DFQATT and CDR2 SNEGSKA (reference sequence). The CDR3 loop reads CSASTGTSGSGSYNEQFF. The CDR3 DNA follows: TGCAGTGCCAGCACCGGGACTAGCGGGAGTGGCTCCTACAATGAGCAGTTCTTC.

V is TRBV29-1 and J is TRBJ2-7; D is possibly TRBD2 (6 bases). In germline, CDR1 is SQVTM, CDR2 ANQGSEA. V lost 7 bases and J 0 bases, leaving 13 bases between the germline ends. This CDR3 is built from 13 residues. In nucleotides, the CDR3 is TGCAGCGGATCCGGCGGGATCTCCTACGAGCAGTACTTC. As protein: CSGSGGISYEQYF.

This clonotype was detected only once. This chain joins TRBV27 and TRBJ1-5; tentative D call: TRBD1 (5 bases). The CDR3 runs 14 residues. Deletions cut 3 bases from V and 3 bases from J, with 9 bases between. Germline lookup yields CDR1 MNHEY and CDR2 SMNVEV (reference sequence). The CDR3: CASSLQGLNQPQHF. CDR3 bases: TGTGCCAGCAGTTTGCAGGGACTCAATCAGCCCCAGCATTTT.

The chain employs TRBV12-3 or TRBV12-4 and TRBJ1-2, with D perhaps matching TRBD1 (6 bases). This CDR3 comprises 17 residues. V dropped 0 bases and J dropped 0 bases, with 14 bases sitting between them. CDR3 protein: CASSLAPTGIANYGYTF. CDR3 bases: TGTGCCAGCAGTTTAGCCCCGACAGGTATAGCTAACTATGGCTACACCTTC.

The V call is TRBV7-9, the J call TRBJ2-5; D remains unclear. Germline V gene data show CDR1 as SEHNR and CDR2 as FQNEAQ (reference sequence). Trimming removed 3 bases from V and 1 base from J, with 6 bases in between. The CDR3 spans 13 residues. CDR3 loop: CASSFFSQETQYF. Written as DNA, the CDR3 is TGTGCCAGCAGCTTCTTCAGCCAAGAGACCCAGTACTTC.

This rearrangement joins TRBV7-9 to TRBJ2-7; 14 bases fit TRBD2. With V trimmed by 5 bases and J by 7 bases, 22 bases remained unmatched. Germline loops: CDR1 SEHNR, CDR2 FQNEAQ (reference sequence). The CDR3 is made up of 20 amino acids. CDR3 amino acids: CASSPKLGTGTSGSGLEQYF. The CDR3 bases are TGTGCCAGCAGCCCAAAGTTAGGGACCGGGACTAGCGGGAGCGGTCTTGAGCAGTACTTC.

The CDR3 bases are TGTGCCTGGAGTGTCGGGACATACTACAATGAGCAGTTCTTC. Its protein is CAWSVGTYYNEQFF. The chain has TRBV30 and TRBJ2-1, with D perhaps TRBD1 (6 bases). Trimming took off 0 bases at V and 3 bases at J, with 9 bases between the two ends. Germline CDR1 and CDR2: GTSNPN and SVGIG (reference sequence). CDR3 length: 14 amino acids.

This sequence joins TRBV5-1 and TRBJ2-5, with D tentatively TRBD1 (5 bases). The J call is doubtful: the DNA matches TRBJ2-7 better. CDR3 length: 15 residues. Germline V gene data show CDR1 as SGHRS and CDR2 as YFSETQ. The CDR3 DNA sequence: TGCGCCAGCAGCTCCGGACAAAGACCGACCTACGAGCAGTACTTC. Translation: CASSSGQRPTYEQYF.

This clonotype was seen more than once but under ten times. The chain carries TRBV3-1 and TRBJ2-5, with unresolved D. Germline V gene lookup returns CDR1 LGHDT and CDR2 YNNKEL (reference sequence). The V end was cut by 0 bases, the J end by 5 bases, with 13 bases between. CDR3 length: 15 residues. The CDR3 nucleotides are TGTGCCAGCAGCCAAGATCTGATGGACGGGGAGACCCAGTACTTC. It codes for CASSQDLMDGETQYF.

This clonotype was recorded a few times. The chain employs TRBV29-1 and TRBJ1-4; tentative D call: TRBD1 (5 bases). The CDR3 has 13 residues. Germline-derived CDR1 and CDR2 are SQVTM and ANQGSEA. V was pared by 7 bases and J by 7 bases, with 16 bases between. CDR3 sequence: CSGGHPGGEKLFF. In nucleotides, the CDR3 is TGCAGCGGAGGTCACCCTGGGGGTGAAAAACTGTTTTTT. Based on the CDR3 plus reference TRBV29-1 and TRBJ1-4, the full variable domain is SAVISQKPSRDICQRGTSLTIQCQVDSQVTMMFWYRQQPGQSLTLIATANQGSEATYESGFVIDKFPISRPNLTFSTLTVSNMSPEDSSIYLCSGGHPGGEKLFFGSGTQLSVL.